This passage covers 10 T cell receptor beta chains from one sample sequenced in a study of tumor and adjacent non-tumor tissue in lung cancer. This sample's RNA came from whole unsorted tissue. More than 3 cm separated this lung sample from the edge of the tumor. A modified ARM-PCR protocol with three rounds of nested PCR amplified TCRbeta. In TCRdb, the multiplex PCR reads were re-called with MiXCR into one record per CDR3 protein. The repertoire holds approximately 77,000 distinct CDR3 sequences, with approximately 81% as singletons. Sequencing was performed on distant non-tumor lung tissue. The receptors shown here come from a man aged 60 to 69 with non-small cell lung cancer.

This clonotype was seen at least ten times. The chain couples TRBV12-3 or TRBV12-4 to TRBJ1-5; possibly TRBD1 for D (5 bases). The CDR3 consists of 14 residues. V dropped 2 bases and J dropped 2 bases, with 7 bases sitting between them. The CDR3 coding sequence is TGTGCCAGCAGTTTACCGGGGGGCAATCAGCCCCAGCATTTT. This sequence encodes CASSLPGGNQPQHF.

Notes on this clonotype: The junction departs from the called germline gene at one end, perhaps through a read error. The chain joins TRBV6-5 to TRBJ2-5, with a tentative D call TRBD1 (7 bases). The CDR3 spans 14 residues. Germline CDR1 and CDR2: MNHEY and SVGAGI. CDR3 amino acids: CTSRGDNVQETQYF. The CDR3 DNA sequence: TGTACCAGCAGGGGGGACAACGTCCAAGAGACCCAGTACTTC.

This chain connects TRBV11-1 to TRBJ2-2, with D unresolved. The length of the CDR3 is 15 residues. V lost 1 base and J 11 bases, leaving 17 bases between the germline ends. Germline CDR1 is SGHAT and CDR2 is FQDESV (reference sequence). CDR3 region: CASSLGRRSTCELFF. The CDR3 region has the DNA TGTGCCAGCAGCTTAGGCAGGAGAAGCACCTGTGAGCTGTTTTTT.

This chain joins TRBV20-1 and TRBJ2-4; D may be TRBD1 or TRBD2 (5 bases each). The length of the CDR3 is 13 residues. V dropped 5 bases and J dropped 7 bases, with 15 bases sitting between them. Looked up from germline, CDR1 is DFQATT and CDR2 is SNEGSKA (reference sequence). This CDR3 is CSAGQDGGNIQYF. The DNA of the CDR3 is TGCAGTGCTGGTCAGGATGGGGGTAACATTCAGTACTTC.

In regard to this clonotype: The CDR3 end shows no conserved phenylalanine or tryptophan, and so a read error is likely. The limits of the CDR3 on the DNA are not certain, so only TCRdb's listed CDR3 is given. CDR3 sequence reads: CASSLGPAGAGNTKYY. This sequence joins TRBV13 and TRBJ1-3; the D call TRBD1 from the table was never checked on the DNA. With termini counted, the CDR3 has 16 amino acids. The germline V gene has CDR1 PRHDT and CDR2 FYEKMQ (reference sequence).

This rearrangement joins TRBV20-1 to TRBJ2-7, with 11 bases fitting TRBD2. The DNA end is more similar to TRBJ2-1, so the J call may be wrong. The CDR3 is 14 residues long. Germline V gene sequence: CDR1 DFQATT, CDR2 SNEGSKA (reference sequence). The CDR3 sequence is CSARVAGGPDEQFF. The CDR3, as DNA: TGCAGTGCTAGAGTAGCGGGAGGGCCTGACGAGCAGTTCTTC.

Notes on this clonotype: The final CDR3 position lacks the conserved phenylalanine or tryptophan, pointing to a likely read error. The chain recombines TRBV6-2 or TRBV6-3 with TRBJ1-2, with no clear D. The V end was cut by 7 bases, the J end by 0 bases, with 9 bases between. Germline V gene sequence: CDR1 MNHEY, CDR2 SVGEGT. There are 13 residues in the CDR3. Here the CDR3 reads CASTNQANYGYTL. CDR3 nucleotides: TGTGCCAGCACTAACCAAGCTAACTATGGCTACACCTTA.

Details on this clonotype: At one boundary the junction diverges from the germline segment, which might be a read error. The V and J genes are TRBV10-1 and TRBJ1-1, with D hard to call. The CDR3 extends over 13 amino acids. Germline assignment: CDR1 WNHNN and CDR2 SYGVQD (reference sequence). CDR3 amino acids: CTSSEPMNTETFF. In nucleotides, the CDR3 is TGCACCAGCAGTGAGCCCATGAACACTGAAACTTTCTTT.

This clonotype was seen only once. The chain combines TRBV7-9 with TRBJ2-3, with 7 bases fitting TRBD2. Germline V gene lookup returns CDR1 SEHNR and CDR2 FQNEAQ (reference sequence). The CDR3 consists of 15 residues. V shed 7 bases, J shed 6 bases, and the junction held 13 bases outside the gene matches. The CDR3 region is CASNPQASGADTQYF. The DNA for the CDR3 is TGTGCCAGCAACCCGCAGGCTAGCGGAGCTGATACGCAGTATTTT. Full variable domain (missing parts from reference TRBV7-9 and TRBJ2-3): DTGVSQNPRHKITKRGQNVTFRCDPISEHNRLYWYRQTLGQGPEFLTYFQNEAQLEKSRLLSDRFSAERPKGSFSTLEIQRTEQGDSAMYLCASNPQASGADTQYFGPGTRLTVL.

This clonotype has a count of ten or more. V usage is TRBV12-3 or TRBV12-4 and J usage is TRBJ1-3; D is uncertain. The CDR3 sequence is 14 residues long. Trimming took off 3 bases at V and 1 base at J, with 7 bases between the two ends. The chain's CDR3 is CASSFGRSGNTIYF. CDR3 in DNA: TGTGCCAGCAGTTTTGGACGGTCTGGAAACACCATATATTTT.